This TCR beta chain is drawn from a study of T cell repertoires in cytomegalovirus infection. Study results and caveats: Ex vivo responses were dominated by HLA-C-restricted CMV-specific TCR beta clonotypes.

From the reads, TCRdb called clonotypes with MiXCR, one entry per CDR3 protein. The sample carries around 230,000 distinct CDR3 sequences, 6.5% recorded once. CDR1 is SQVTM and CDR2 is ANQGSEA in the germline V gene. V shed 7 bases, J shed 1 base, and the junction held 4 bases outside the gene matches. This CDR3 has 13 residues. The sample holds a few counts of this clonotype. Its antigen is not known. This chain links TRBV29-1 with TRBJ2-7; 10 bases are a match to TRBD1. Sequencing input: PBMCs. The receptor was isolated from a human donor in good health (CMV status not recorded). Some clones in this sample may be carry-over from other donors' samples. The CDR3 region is CSGGQGVSYEQYF. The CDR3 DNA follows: TGCAGCGGCGGACAGGGGGTATCCTACGAGCAGTACTTC.